This T cell receptor beta chain was recovered during a study of T-cell memory formation after mild COVID-19. In this sample, this clonotype turned up a few times. TCRdb redid the calling of the 5' RACE reads with MiXCR, one entry per CDR3 protein. The sample shows 240,000 or so distinct CDR3 sequences, 9.4% of them seen only once. This receptor was taken from a man aged 18 to 35 who had mild COVID-19 (a few samples of this study predate the infection). Cell type and time point are not known. Material for sequencing was PBMCs or a T cell subset sorted from them (not recorded which).

The CDR3 nucleotides are TGTGCCAGCAGCCGGAAGTGGACGGGGGGGGCTTACGGAAAGTACTTC. It yields the protein CASSRKWTGGAYGKYF. The chain uses TRBV7-2 and TRBJ2-7; 8 bases map to TRBD2. This CDR3 is 16 amino acids long. Germline V lookup: CDR1 SGHTA, CDR2 FQGNSA. The trim removed 5 bases at V and 11 bases at J, leaving 20 bases unmatched.